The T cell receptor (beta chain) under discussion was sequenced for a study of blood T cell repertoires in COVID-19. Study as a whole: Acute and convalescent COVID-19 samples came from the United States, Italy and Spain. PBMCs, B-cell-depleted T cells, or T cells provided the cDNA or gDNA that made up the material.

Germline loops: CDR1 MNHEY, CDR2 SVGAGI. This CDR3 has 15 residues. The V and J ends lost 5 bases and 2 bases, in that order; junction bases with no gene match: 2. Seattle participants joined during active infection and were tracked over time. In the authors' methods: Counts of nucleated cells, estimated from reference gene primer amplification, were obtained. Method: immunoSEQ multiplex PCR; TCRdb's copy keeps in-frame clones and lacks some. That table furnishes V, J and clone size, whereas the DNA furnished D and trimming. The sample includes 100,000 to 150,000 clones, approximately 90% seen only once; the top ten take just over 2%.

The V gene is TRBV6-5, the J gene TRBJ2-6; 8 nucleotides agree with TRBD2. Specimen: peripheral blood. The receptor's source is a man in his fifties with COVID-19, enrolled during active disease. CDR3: CASSQGLAGANVLTF. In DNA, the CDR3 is TGTGCCAGCAGTCAGGGACTAGCTGGGGCCAACGTCCTGACTTTC.